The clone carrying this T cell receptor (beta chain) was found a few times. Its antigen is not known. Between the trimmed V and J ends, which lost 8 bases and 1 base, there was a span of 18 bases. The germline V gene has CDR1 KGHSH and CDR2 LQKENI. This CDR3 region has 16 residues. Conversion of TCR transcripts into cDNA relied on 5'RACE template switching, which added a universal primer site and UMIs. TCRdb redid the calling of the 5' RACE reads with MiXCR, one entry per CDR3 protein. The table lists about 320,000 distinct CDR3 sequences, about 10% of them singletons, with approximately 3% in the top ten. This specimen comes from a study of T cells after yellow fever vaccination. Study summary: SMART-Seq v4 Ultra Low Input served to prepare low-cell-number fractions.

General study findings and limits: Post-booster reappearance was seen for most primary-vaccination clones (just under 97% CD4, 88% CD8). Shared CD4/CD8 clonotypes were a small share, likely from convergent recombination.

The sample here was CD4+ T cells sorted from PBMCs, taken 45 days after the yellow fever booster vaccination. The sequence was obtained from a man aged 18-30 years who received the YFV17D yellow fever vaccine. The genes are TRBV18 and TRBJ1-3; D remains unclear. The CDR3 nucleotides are TGTGCCAGCACGCCCGTGGGAGGATCATCTGGAAACACCATATATTTT. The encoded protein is CASTPVGGSSGNTIYF.